This record concerns one T cell receptor (beta chain) sequence. Its antigen is currently unknown. These data are taken from a study of CD8 T cells in ankylosing spondylitis. Broader study findings: Reactive arthritis synovial fluid and blood previously showed some of these motif variants. Those disease-linked clones were CD8+; they were also relatively rare in peripheral blood. Made up of eight highly homologous variants, a TCR beta motif appeared characteristic of ankylosing spondylitis blood. Enrichment of disease-linked clones was reportedly significant in matched ankylosing spondylitis synovial fluid.

This CDR3 contains 17 residues. The germline V gene has CDR1 SGHAT and CDR2 FQNNGV. V was pared by 7 bases and J by 4 bases, with 10 bases of the junction left unmatched. Via MiXCR, TCRdb re-called the 5' RACE reads, giving one row per CDR3 protein. The data contain a few hundred thousand distinct CDR3 sequences, over 15% of them singletons. This receptor was identified in a male donor with ankylosing spondylitis or in good health (not recorded which). The rearrangement joins TRBV11-2 to TRBJ2-5; 15 nucleotides match TRBD2. Sequenced input: blood, either unsorted or a sorted T cell fraction (not recorded which). CDR3 protein: CASNHWTSGRATETQYF. DNA for the CDR3: TGTGCCAGCAACCATTGGACTAGCGGGAGGGCCACAGAGACCCAGTACTTC.